The 16 T cell receptor beta chains presented below share a single source sample, sequenced in a study of T cells in Graves' hyperthyroidism and ophthalmopathy. Amplification of TCR beta CDR3 regions was performed using RNA transcripts as template. Initially, a first-round RT-PCR of the TCR CDR3 employed the HTBI primer set. In TCRdb, the multiplex PCR reads were re-called with MiXCR into one record per CDR3 protein. The data contain a few hundred thousand distinct CDR3 sequences, roughly 15% of them singletons. Sequencing was carried out using blood. Source of these receptors: a woman aged 40 to 50 with Graves' ophthalmopathy.

The chain links TRBV3-1 to TRBJ1-6; D is uncertain. The CDR3 is 13 amino acids. Between the trimmed V and J ends, which lost 1 base and 10 bases, there was a span of 8 bases. Germline loops: CDR1 LGHDT, CDR2 YNNKEL (reference sequence). The chain's CDR3 is CASSQVINSPLHF. The CDR3 DNA sequence: TGTGCCAGCAGCCAAGTAATCAACTCACCCCTCCACTTT.

CDR3: CASSLGRGSNEQFF. CDR3 bases: TGTGCCAGCAGCTTGGGACGGGGGAGCAATGAGCAGTTCTTC. This chain links TRBV5-4 with TRBJ2-1; D might be TRBD2 (6 bases). V was cut by 0 bases and J by 6 bases, with 10 bases left in between. The germline V gene encodes CDR1 SGHNT and CDR2 YYREEE (reference sequence). The CDR3 has 14 amino acids.

This clonotype was found a few times. The rearrangement joins TRBV6-5 to TRBJ2-3, with 7 nucleotides matching TRBD1. J gave up 2 bases and V 2 bases, and 4 bases lay outside the gene matches. The CDR3 totals 15 residues. Germline lookup yields CDR1 MNHEY and CDR2 SVGAGI. The CDR3 loop reads CASSYRQGSTDTQYF. CDR3 in DNA: TGTGCCAGCAGTTACAGACAGGGTTCCACAGATACGCAGTATTTT.

On this clonotype: One junction end disagrees with the germline gene, perhaps due to a read error. The chain carries TRBV4-2 and TRBJ1-4; the match to TRBD1 covers 7 bases. Germline assignment: CDR1 LGHNA and CDR2 YNFKEQ. CDR3 length: 16 amino acids. The chain's CDR3 is CASSQEQGLANEKPFF. CDR3 nucleotides: TGTGCCAGCAGCCAAGAACAGGGGTTAGCTAATGAAAAACCGTTTTTT.

V and J are TRBV28 and TRBJ2-2, with a weak D call TRBD1 (6 bases). The CDR3 runs to 14 residues. Germline V gene sequence: CDR1 MDHEN, CDR2 SYDVKM. The V end was cut by 6 bases, the J end by 5 bases, with 13 bases between. The CDR3: CASRTLQGTGELFF. In DNA form, the CDR3 reads TGTGCCAGCAGGACTCTACAGGGTACCGGGGAGCTGTTTTTT.

This clonotype was counted at least ten times. The V call is TRBV5-1, the J call TRBJ1-4; TRBD1 is a possible D gene (5 bases). Germline V gene lookup returns CDR1 SGHRS and CDR2 YFSETQ. CDR3 size: 15 residues. The ends were cut back, 0 bases at V and 7 bases at J, with 13 bases in the middle. CDR3 bases: TGCGCCAGCAGCTTGGCCCCGACCACAGGTGAAAAACTGTTTTTT. Its protein product is CASSLAPTTGEKLFF.

As concerns this clonotype: A much larger clone differs by one base, so this may be a read error. This chain connects TRBV7-9 to TRBJ2-2; 9 bases are a match to TRBD2. The CDR3 totals 15 residues. CDR1 and CDR2 from the germline V gene are SEHNR and FQNEAQ (reference sequence). The DNA for the CDR3 is TGTGTCTACGTCCCTAGCGGGGCGAACACCGGGGAGCTGTTTTTT. Amino acid sequence: CVYVPSGANTGELFF.

This clonotype was found many times. The gene calls are TRBV2 and TRBJ2-1; possibly TRBD1 or TRBD2 for D (6 bases each). Between the trimmed V and J ends, which lost 3 bases and 2 bases, there was a span of 11 bases. Germline loops: CDR1 SNHLY, CDR2 FYNNEI. The CDR3 totals 15 residues. The CDR3 here is CASSDWGAAYNEQFF. The CDR3 DNA reads as TGTGCCAGCAGTGACTGGGGGGCAGCCTACAATGAGCAGTTCTTC.

The chain carries TRBV19 and TRBJ1-5, with a weak D call TRBD1 (6 bases). CDR1 and CDR2 from the germline V gene are LNHDA and SQIVND (reference sequence). V gave up 7 bases and J gave up 6 bases, with 10 bases separating them. The CDR3 loop spans 12 amino acids. The CDR3 is CASKQGGQPQHF. Here the CDR3 DNA reads TGTGCCAGTAAACAGGGCGGTCAGCCCCAGCATTTT.

V usage is TRBV29-1 and J usage is TRBJ1-5; D is undetermined. The CDR3 extends over 16 amino acids. Trimming removed 1 base at V and 2 bases at J, with 15 bases between. Germline V CDR1 and CDR2: SQVTM, ANQGSEA. The CDR3 here is CSVEARGLAGNQPQHF. In DNA, the CDR3 is TGCAGCGTTGAAGCCCGGGGTCTGGCTGGCAATCAGCCCCAGCATTTT.

This clonotype was recorded many times. The gene calls are TRBV2 and TRBJ2-4; D is unresolved. CDR3 length: 16 residues. Trimming stripped 5 bases from V and 0 bases from J, with 14 bases between. From germline, CDR1 is SNHLY and CDR2 FYNNEI. The CDR3 DNA is TGTGCCAGCAGTTTTCAAGAGACGTTAGCCAAAAACATTCAGTACTTC. Its protein is CASSFQETLAKNIQYF. Full variable domain (remainder filled in from reference TRBV2 and TRBJ2-4): EPEVTQTPSHQVTQMGQEVILRCVPISNHLYFYWYRQILGQKVEFLVSFYNNEISEKSEIFDDQFSVERPDGSNFTLKIRSTKLEDSAMYFCASSFQETLAKNIQYFGAGTRLSVL.

This clonotype showed up many times. The DNA for the CDR3 is TGTGCCTTACTAGCGGGGGGCGGAGAGACCCAGTACTTC. Translating gives CALLAGGGETQYF. The chain joins TRBV30 to TRBJ2-5; TRBD2 agrees at 12 bases. Trimming cost V 7 bases and J 4 bases; bases outside gene matches: 4. The CDR3 sequence is 13 residues long. Per germline, CDR1 GTSNPN and CDR2 SVGIG (reference sequence).

This clonotype was seen at least ten times. The chain links TRBV10-3 to TRBJ1-4; D is undetermined. The germline gives CDR1 ENHRY, CDR2 SYGVKD. The CDR3 contains 18 residues. V lost 0 bases and J lost 4, with 18 bases in between. This chain's CDR3 is CAISESISSVESNEKLFF. The CDR3 DNA follows: TGTGCCATCAGTGAGTCTATATCATCCGTAGAGAGTAATGAAAAACTGTTTTTT.

This clonotype came up many times. The chain joins TRBV6-1 to TRBJ1-1; unclear D gene. V gave up 7 bases and J gave up 6 bases, with 15 bases separating them. The CDR3 sequence is 13 residues long. The germline V gene has CDR1 MNHNS and CDR2 SASEGT. This chain's CDR3 is CASIHDAKSEAFF. CDR3 nucleotides: TGTGCCAGCATCCACGACGCCAAATCTGAAGCTTTCTTT.

At least ten counts were recorded for this clonotype. The J gene is TRBJ2-3, the V gene TRBV7-9; 11 positions agree with TRBD2. The length of the CDR3 is 15 residues. Germline CDR1 is SEHNR and CDR2 is FQNEAQ (reference sequence). Trimming removed 3 bases from V and 3 bases from J; junction bases left unmatched: 2. CDR3 nucleotides: TGTGCCAGCAGCTTCAGACTAGCGGGGACAGATACGCAGTATTTT. It is translated as CASSFRLAGTDTQYF.

This clonotype was seen a handful of times. The rearrangement links TRBV5-1 to TRBJ2-1; 10 bases are shared with TRBD2. The CDR3 has 14 amino acids. V dropped 6 bases and J dropped 6; count of bases not matched to a gene: 6. Germline V gene lookup returns CDR1 SGHRS and CDR2 YFSETQ. CDR3 bases: TGCGCCAGCACGGGTACTAGCGGGATCAATGAGCAGTTCTTC. Its protein product is CASTGTSGINEQFF. Variable domain in full (rest from reference TRBV5-1 and TRBJ2-1): KAGVTQTPRYLIKTRGQQVTLSCSPISGHRSVSWYQQTPGQGLQFLFEYFSETQRNKGNFPGRFSGRQFSNSRSEMNVSTLELGDSALYLCASTGTSGINEQFFGPGTRLTVL.